This T cell receptor (beta chain) derives from a study of T cell repertoires in cytomegalovirus infection. At the level of the study: An indication of both CMV infection and matching HLA type came from public TCR beta signatures.

Only a few counts were recorded for this clonotype. What it binds is unknown. TCRdb reprocessed the reads via MiXCR and lists one record per CDR3 protein. Among approximately 1,000,000 distinct CDR3 sequences, less than 35% were seen once, and the ten largest hold about 14%. V lost 6 bases and J 5 bases, leaving 13 bases between the germline ends. Per germline, CDR1 MGHDK and CDR2 SYGVNS. The CDR3 runs 13 residues. J is TRBJ1-2 and V is TRBV25-1; D unclear. The TCR was taken from a human donor in good health (CMV status not recorded). Some clones in this sample may be carry-over from other donors' samples. The sequences come from cultured CD8+ T cells from PBMCs, collected from culture after CMV antigen stimulation. The CDR3 sequence is CASRDSERYGYTF. The DNA for the CDR3 is TGTGCCAGCAGAGACTCCGAAAGATATGGCTACACCTTC.